The clone carrying this T cell receptor beta chain has a single count. Its antigen is unidentified. Germline CDR1 reads MNHEY; CDR2 reads SVGAGI. The CDR3 contains 15 residues. Trimming took 4 bases from V and 7 from J, leaving 20 bases between them. The data stem from a study of shared clonotypes between healthy human individuals. Study details: Each donor had three CD4 naive, three CD4 memory, two CD8 naive and one CD8 memory plate.

Study-wide points: Rarefaction demonstrated incomplete sorted-subset sequencing despite large depth. Across subsets, estimated richness was generally greater for naive than for memory populations.

The method was immunoSEQ multiplex PCR; TCRdb's version includes in-frame clones alone and lacks a portion of them. The sample has approximately 2,300,000 clones, roughly 90% seen once. This clonotype was sampled from a man aged 18 to 30 in good health. Some clones in this sample may be carry-over from other donors' samples. The sequenced sample consisted of naive CD4+ T cells from PBMCs. Subset denoted: CD45RA+ positively selected. The J gene is TRBJ2-7, the V gene TRBV6-5; D is perhaps TRBD2 (6 bases). The CDR3 sequence: CASSSMGGPPEEQYF. The CDR3 region has the DNA TGTGCCAGCAGTTCAATGGGGGGTCCGCCGGAAGAGCAGTACTTC.